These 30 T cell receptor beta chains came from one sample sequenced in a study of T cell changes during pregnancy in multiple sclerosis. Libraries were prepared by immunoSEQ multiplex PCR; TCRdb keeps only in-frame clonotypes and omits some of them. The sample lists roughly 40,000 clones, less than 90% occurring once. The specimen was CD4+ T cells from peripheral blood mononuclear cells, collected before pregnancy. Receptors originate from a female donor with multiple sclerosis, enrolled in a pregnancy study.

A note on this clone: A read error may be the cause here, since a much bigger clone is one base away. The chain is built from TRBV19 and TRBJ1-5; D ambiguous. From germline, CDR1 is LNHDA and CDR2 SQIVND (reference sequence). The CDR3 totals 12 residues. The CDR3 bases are TGTGCCAGTAGTTATAGCAATCAGTCCCAGCATTTT. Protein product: CASSYSNQSQHF.

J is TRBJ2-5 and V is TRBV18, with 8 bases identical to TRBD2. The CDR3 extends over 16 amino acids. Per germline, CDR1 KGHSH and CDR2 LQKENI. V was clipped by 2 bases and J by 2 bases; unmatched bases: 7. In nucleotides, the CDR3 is TGTGCCAGCTCACCAATGGCGGGAGGAGTTCAAGAGACCCAGTACTTC. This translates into CASSPMAGGVQETQYF.

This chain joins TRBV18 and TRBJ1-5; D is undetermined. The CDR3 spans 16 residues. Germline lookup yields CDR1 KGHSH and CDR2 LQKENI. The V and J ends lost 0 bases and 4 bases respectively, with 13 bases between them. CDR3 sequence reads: CASSPPGGFGNQPQHF. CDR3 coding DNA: TGTGCCAGCTCACCACCAGGAGGGTTTGGGAATCAGCCCCAGCATTTT. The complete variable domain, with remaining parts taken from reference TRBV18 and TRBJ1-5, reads NAGVMQNPRHLVRRRGQEARLRCSPMKGHSHVYWYRQLPEEGLKFMVYLQKENIIDESGMPKERFSAEFPKEGPSILRIQQVVRGDSAAYFCASSPPGGFGNQPQHFGDGTRLSIL.

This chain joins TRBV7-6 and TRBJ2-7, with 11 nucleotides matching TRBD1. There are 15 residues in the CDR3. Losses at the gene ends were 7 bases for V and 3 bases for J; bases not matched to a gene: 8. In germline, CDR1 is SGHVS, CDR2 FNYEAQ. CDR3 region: CASTNPGTGGYEQYF. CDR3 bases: TGTGCCAGCACCAACCCGGGGACAGGGGGCTACGAGCAGTACTTC.

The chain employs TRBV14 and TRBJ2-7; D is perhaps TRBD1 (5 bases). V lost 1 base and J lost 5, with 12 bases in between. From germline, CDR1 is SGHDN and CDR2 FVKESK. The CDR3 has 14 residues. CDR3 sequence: CASSQARAGHEQYF. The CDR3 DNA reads TGTGCCAGCAGCCAAGCCAGGGCTGGGCACGAGCAGTACTTC.

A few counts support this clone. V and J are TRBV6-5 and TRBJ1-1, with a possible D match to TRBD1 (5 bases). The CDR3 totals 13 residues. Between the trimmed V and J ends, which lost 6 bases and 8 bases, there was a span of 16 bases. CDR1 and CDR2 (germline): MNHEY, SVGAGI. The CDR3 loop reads CASSRLGEEEAFF. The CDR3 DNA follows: TGTGCCAGCAGCAGGCTAGGGGAGGAAGAAGCTTTCTTT.

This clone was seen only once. In DNA, the CDR3 is TGTGCCTGGAGTACCTCACGAGGTGAAAAACTGTTTTTT. Translating gives CAWSTSRGEKLFF. J is TRBJ1-4 and V is TRBV30; D is ambiguous. V dropped 2 bases and J dropped 7 bases, with 11 bases sitting between them. Germline V gene sequence: CDR1 GTSNPN, CDR2 SVGIG (reference sequence). The CDR3 consists of 13 residues.

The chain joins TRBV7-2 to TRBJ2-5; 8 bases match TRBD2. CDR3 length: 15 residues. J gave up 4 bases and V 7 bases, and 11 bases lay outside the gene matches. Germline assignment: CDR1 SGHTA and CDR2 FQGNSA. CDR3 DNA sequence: TGTGCCAGCAACACTCCGGGACTAGGAGGAGAGACCCAGTACTTC. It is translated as CASNTPGLGGETQYF.

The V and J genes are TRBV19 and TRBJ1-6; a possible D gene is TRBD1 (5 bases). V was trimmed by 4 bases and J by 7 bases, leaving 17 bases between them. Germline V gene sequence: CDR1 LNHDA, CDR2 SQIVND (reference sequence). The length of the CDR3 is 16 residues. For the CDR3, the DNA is TGTGCCAGTAGTAACCGATGGGCAGGGCGGAATTCACCCCTCCACTTT. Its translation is CASSNRWAGRNSPLHF.

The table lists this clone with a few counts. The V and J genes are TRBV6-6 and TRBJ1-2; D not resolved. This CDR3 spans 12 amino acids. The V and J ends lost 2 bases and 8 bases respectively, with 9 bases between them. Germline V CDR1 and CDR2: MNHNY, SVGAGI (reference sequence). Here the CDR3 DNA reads TGTGCCAGCAGTTACACTGGAGACGGCTACACCTTC. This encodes CASSYTGDGYTF.

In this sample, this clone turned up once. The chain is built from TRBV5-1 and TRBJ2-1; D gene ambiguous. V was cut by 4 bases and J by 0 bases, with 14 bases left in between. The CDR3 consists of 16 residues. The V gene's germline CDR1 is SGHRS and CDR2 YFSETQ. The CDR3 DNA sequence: TGCGCCAGCAGCCGATTTCCAGAAAGCTCCTACAATGAGCAGTTCTTC. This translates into CASSRFPESSYNEQFF.

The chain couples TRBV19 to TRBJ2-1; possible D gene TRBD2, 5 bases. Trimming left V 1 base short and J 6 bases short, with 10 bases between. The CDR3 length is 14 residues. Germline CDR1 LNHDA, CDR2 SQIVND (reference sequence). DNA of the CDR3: TGTGCCAGTAGTATAGCGGGGTTAGGCAATGAGCAGTTCTTC. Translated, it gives CASSIAGLGNEQFF.

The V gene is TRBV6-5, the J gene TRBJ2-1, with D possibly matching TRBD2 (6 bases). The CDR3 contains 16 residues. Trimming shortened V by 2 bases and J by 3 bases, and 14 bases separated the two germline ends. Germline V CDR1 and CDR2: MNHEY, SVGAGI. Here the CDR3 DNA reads TGTGCCAGCAGTTACCAACAGCGGGTGAGCTACAATGAGCAGTTCTTC. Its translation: CASSYQQRVSYNEQFF.

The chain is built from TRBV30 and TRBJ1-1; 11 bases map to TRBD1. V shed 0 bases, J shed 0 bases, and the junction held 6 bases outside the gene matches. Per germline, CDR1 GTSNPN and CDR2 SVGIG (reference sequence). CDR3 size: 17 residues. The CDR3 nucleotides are TGTGCCTGGAGTGTGAGTCGGACAGGGGGCATGAACACTGAAGCTTTCTTT. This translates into CAWSVSRTGGMNTEAFF.

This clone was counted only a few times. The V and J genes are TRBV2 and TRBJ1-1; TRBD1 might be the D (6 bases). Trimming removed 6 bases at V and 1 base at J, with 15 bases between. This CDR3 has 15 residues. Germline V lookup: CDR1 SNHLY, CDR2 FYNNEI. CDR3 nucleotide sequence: TGTGCCAGCAGCCAACAGGGAAGGCGGAACACTGAAGCTTTCTTT. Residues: CASSQQGRRNTEAFF.

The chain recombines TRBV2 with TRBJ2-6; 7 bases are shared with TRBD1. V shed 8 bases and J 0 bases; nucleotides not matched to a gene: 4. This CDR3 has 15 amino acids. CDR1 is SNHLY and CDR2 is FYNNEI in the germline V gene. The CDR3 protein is CASHRGASGANVLTF. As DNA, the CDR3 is TGTGCCAGCCACAGGGGCGCCTCTGGGGCCAACGTCCTGACTTTC.

CDR3 loop: CASSVAPDRQETQYF. CDR3 nucleotide sequence: TGTGCCAGCAGCGTAGCACCGGACAGGCAAGAGACCCAGTACTTC. The gene calls are TRBV9 and TRBJ2-5; 7 bases map to TRBD1. This CDR3 has 15 amino acids. The ends lost 0 bases at V and 2 bases at J; junction bases unmatched: 4. From germline, CDR1 is SGDLS and CDR2 YYNGEE.

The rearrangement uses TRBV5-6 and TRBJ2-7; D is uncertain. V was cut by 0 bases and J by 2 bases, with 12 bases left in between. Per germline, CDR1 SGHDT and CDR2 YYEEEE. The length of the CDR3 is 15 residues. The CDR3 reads CASSLGAGFTYEQYF. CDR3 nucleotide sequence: TGTGCCAGCAGCTTGGGGGCAGGTTTCACCTACGAGCAGTACTTC.

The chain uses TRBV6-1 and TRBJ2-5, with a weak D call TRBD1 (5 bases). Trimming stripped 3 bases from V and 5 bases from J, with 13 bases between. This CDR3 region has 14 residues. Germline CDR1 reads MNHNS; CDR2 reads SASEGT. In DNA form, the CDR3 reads TGTGCCAGCAGTGAGGGGCCTAATGGTGAGACCCAGTACTTC. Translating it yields CASSEGPNGETQYF.

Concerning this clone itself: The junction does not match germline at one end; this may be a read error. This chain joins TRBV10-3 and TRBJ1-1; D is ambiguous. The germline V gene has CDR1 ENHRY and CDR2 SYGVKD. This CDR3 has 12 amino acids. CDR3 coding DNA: TGTGCCGCCTCCACGGAGAACACAGAAGCTTTCTTT. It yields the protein CAASTENTEAFF.

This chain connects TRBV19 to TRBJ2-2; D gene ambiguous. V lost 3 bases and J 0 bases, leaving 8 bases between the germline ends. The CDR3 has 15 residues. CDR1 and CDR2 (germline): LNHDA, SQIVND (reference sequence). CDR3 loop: CASSIIRANTGELFF. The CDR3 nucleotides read TGTGCCAGTAGTATTATTCGGGCGAACACCGGGGAGCTGTTTTTT.

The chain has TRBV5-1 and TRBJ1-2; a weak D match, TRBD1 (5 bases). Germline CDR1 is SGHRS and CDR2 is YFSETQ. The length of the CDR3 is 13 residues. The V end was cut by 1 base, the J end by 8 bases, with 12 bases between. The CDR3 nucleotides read TGCGCCAGCAGCTTGCAGGGCTCAGGGGGCTACACCTTC. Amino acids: CASSLQGSGGYTF. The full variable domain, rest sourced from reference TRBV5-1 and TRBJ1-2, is KAGVTQTPRYLIKTRGQQVTLSCSPISGHRSVSWYQQTPGQGLQFLFEYFSETQRNKGNFPGRFSGRQFSNSRSEMNVSTLELGDSALYLCASSLQGSGGYTFGSGTRLTVV.

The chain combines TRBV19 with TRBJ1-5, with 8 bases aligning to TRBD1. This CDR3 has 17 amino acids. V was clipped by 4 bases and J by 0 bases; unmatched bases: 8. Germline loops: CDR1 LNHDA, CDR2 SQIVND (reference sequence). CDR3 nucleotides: TGTGCCAGTAGTACTGACAGGACAGGGAATAGCAATCAGCCCCAGCATTTT. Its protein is CASSTDRTGNSNQPQHF.

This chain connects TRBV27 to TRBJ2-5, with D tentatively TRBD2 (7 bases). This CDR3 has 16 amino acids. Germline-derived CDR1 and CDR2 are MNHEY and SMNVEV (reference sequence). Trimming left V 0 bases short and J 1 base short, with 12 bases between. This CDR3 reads CASSLSKGGGQETQYF. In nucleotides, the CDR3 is TGTGCCAGCAGTTTATCGAAGGGGGGGGGCCAAGAGACCCAGTACTTC.

The CDR3 sequence: CASSLKAGDWTEAFF. The CDR3 bases are TGTGCCAGCAGCCTAAAAGCAGGGGATTGGACTGAAGCTTTCTTT. The V and J genes are TRBV27 and TRBJ1-1, with D tentatively TRBD1 (6 bases). Per the germline V gene, CDR1 is MNHEY and CDR2 is SMNVEV (reference sequence). The CDR3 runs 15 residues. The ends were cut back, 6 bases at V and 5 bases at J, with 19 bases in the middle.

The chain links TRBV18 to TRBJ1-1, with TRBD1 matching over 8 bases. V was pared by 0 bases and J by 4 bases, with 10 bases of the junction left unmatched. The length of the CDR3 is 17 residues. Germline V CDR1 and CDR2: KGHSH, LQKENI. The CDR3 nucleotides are TGTGCCAGCTCACCACCGTCCCGACAGGGGCTGGGCACTGAAGCTTTCTTT. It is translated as CASSPPSRQGLGTEAFF.

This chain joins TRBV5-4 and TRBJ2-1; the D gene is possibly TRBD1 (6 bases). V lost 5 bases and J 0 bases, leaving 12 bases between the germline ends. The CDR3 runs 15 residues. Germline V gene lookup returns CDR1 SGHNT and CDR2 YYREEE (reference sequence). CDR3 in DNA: TGTGCCAGCAGGAAAACAGGGATCTCCTACAATGAGCAGTTCTTC. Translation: CASRKTGISYNEQFF.

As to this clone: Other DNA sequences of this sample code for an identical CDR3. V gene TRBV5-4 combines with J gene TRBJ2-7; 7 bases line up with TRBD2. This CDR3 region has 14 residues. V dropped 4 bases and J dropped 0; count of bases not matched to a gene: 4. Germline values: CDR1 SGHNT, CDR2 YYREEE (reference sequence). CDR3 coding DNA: TGTGCCAGCAGCCCAACTAGCGACTCCTACGAGCAGTACTTC. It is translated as CASSPTSDSYEQYF.

CDR3: CASSRTEGTEAFF. In nucleotides, the CDR3 is TGTGCCAGCAGCCGGACAGAGGGCACTGAAGCTTTCTTT. This chain uses TRBV27 with TRBJ1-1; D may be TRBD1 (6 bases). Looked up from germline, CDR1 is MNHEY and CDR2 is SMNVEV (reference sequence). The CDR3 contains 13 residues. Trimming left V 6 bases short and J 4 bases short, with 12 bases between.

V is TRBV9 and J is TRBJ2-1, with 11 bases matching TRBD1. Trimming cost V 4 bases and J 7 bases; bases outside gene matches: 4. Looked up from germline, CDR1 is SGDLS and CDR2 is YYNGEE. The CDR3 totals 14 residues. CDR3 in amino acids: CASSPGTGGNEQFF. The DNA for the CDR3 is TGTGCCAGCAGCCCCGGGACAGGGGGGAATGAGCAGTTCTTC.